The clone carrying this TCR beta chain was counted a few times. This specimen belongs to a study of response to subunit inactivated influenza vaccine. Trimming at V came to 2 bases and at J to 1 base, leaving 2 bases not matched to a gene. The CDR3 spans 15 residues. Each CDR3 protein is one row after TCRdb ran MiXCR on the RT-PCR reads. Counted here are roughly 790,000 distinct CDR3 sequences, around 21% occurring once; the ten biggest clones make up 9.5% to 13%. Sequenced here: PBMCs from blood, sampled roughly 5 days after vaccination. This receptor was identified in a man between 50 and 59 years old who received an inactivated influenza vaccine. The rearrangement joins TRBV12-3 or TRBV12-4 to TRBJ1-5, with 7 positions matching TRBD1. The CDR3 DNA is TGTGCCAGCAGTTTAAGCAGGGGGAGCAATCAGCCCCAGCATTTT. Translated: CASSLSRGSNQPQHF.